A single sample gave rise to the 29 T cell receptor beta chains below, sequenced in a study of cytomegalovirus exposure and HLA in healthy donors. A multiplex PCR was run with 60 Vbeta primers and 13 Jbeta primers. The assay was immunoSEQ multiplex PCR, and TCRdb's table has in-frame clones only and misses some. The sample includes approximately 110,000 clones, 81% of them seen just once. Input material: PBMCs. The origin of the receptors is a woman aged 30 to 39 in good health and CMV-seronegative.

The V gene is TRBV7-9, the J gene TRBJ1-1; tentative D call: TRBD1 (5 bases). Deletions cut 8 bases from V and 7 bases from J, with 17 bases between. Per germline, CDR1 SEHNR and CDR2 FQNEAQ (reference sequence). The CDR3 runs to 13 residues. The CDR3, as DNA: TGTGCCAGCGGACGGGGAGGGGCGGGTGAAGCTTTCTTT. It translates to CASGRGGAGEAFF.

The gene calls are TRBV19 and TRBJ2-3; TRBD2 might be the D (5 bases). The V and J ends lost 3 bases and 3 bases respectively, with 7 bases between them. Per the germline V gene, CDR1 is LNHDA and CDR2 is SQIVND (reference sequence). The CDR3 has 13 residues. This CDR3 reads CASSIPGTDTQYF. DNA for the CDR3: TGTGCCAGTAGTATTCCGGGGACAGATACGCAGTATTTT.

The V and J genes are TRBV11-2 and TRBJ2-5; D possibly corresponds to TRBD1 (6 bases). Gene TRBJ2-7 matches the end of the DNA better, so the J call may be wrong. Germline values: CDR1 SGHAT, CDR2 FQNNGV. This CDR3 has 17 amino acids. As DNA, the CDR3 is TGTGCCAGCAGCTTAGATATGGTGCCAGGGGTTACCTACGAGCAGTACTTC. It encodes CASSLDMVPGVTYEQYF.

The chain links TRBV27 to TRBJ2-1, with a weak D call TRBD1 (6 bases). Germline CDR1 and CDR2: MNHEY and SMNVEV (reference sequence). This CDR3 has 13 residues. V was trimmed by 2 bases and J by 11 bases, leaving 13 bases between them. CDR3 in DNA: TGTGCCAGCAGTTTAGAAGGACAGCAAAAGCAGTTCTTC. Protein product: CASSLEGQQKQFF.

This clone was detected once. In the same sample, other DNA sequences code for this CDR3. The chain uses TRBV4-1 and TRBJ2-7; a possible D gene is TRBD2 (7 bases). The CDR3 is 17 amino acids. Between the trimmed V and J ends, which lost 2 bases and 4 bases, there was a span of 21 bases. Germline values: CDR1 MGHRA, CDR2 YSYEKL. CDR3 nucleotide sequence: TGCGCCAGCAGCCAACCGCGGGGGCGGGAGCACGCGTACGAGCAGTACTTC. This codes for CASSQPRGREHAYEQYF.

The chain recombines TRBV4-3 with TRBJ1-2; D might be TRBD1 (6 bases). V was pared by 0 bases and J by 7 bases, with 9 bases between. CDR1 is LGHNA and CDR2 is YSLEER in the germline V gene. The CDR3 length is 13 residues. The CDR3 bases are TGCGCCAGCAGCCAAGAGGACAGCTCTGGCTACACCTTC. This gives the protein CASSQEDSSGYTF.

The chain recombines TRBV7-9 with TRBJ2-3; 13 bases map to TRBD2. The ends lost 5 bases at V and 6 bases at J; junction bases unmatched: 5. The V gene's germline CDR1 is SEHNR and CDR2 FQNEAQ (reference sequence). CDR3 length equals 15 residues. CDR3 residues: CASSAGLAGWDTQYF. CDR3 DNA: TGTGCCAGCAGCGCGGGACTAGCGGGATGGGATACGCAGTATTTT. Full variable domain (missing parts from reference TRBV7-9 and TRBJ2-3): DTGVSQNPRHKITKRGQNVTFRCDPISEHNRLYWYRQTLGQGPEFLTYFQNEAQLEKSRLLSDRFSAERPKGSFSTLEIQRTEQGDSAMYLCASSAGLAGWDTQYFGPGTRLTVL.

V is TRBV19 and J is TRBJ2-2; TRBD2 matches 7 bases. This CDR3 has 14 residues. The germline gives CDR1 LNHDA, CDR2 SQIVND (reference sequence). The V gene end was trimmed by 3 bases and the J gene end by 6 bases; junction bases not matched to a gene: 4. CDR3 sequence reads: CASSIGRESGELFF. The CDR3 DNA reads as TGTGCCAGTAGTATTGGGCGGGAGTCCGGGGAGCTGTTTTTT.

The CDR3 coding sequence is TGTGCCAGCAGCTTATCGGTAGCGTCTGACTACGAGCAGTACTTC. It specifies CASSLSVASDYEQYF. J is TRBJ2-7 and V is TRBV7-9, with D possibly TRBD2 on 5 matching bases. There are 15 residues in the CDR3. The germline V and J ends were trimmed by 2 bases and 3 bases, with 14 bases remaining between them. Germline values: CDR1 SEHNR, CDR2 FQNEAQ (reference sequence).

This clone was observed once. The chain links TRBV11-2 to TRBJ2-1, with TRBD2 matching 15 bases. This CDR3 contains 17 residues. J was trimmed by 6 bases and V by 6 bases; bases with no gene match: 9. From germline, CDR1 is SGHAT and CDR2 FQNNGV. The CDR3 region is CASSAGLGLAGGNEQFF. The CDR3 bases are TGTGCCAGCAGTGCTGGCTTGGGACTAGCGGGAGGCAATGAGCAGTTCTTC. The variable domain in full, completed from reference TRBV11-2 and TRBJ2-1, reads EAGVAQSPRYKIIEKRQSVAFWCNPISGHATLYWYQQILGQGPKLLIQFQNNGVVDDSQLPKDRFSAERLKGVDSTLKIQPAKLEDSAVYLCASSAGLGLAGGNEQFFGPGTRLTVL.

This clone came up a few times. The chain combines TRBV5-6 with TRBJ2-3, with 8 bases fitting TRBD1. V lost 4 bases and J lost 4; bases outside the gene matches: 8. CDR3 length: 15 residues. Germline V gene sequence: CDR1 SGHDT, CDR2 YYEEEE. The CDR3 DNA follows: TGTGCCAGCAGCCTAAAGGACAGGGCCGCAGATACGCAGTATTTT. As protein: CASSLKDRAADTQYF.

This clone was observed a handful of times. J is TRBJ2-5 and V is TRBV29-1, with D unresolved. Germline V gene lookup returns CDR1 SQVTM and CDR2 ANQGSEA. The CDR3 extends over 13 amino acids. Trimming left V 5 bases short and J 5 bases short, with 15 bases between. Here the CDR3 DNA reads TGCAGCGTTACCTGGTTAGCTCGGGAGACCCAGTACTTC. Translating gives CSVTWLARETQYF.

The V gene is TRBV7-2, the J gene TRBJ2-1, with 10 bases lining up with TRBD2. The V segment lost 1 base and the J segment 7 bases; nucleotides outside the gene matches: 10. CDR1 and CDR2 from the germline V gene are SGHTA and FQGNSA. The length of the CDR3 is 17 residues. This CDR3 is CASSLGSAGGPPNEQFF. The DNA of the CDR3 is TGTGCCAGCAGCTTAGGTTCAGCGGGAGGGCCCCCGAATGAGCAGTTCTTC.

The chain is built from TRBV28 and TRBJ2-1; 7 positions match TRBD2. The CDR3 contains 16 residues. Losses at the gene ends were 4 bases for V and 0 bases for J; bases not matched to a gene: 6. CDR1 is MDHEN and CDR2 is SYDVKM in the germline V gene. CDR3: CASSYSSGPSYNEQFF. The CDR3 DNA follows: TGTGCCAGCAGTTATTCTAGCGGACCCTCCTACAATGAGCAGTTCTTC.

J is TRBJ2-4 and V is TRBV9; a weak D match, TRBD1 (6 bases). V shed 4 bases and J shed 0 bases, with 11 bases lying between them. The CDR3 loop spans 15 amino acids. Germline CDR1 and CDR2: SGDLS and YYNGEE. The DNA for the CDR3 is TGTGCCAGCAGCCAGCAGGGGTTAGCCAAAAACATTCAGTACTTC. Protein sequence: CASSQQGLAKNIQYF.

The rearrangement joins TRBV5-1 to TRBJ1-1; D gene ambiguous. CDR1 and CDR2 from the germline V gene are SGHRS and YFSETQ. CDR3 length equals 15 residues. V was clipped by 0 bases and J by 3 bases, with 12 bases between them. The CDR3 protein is CASSLGLRRYTEAFF. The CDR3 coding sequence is TGCGCCAGCAGCTTGGGGCTCAGGAGGTACACTGAAGCTTTCTTT.

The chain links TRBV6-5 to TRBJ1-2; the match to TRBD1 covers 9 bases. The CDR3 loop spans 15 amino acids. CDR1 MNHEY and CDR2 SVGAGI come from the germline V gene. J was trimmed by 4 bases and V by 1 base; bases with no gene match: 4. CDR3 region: CASSYWTGAAYGYTF. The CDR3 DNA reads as TGTGCCAGCAGTTACTGGACAGGGGCGGCCTATGGCTACACCTTC.

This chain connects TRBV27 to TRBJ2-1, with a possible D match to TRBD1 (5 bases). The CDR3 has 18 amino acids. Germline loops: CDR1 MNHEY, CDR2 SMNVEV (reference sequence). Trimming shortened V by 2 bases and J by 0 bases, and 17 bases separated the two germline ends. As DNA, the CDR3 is TGTGCCAGCAGTTTACTGGGGCCTACAATGAGCTCCTACAATGAGCAGTTCTTC. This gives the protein CASSLLGPTMSSYNEQFF.

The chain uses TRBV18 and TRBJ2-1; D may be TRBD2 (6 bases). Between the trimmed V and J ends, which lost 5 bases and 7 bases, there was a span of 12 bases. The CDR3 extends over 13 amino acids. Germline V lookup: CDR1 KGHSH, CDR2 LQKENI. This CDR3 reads CASSTGLENEQFF. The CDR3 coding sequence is TGTGCCAGCTCAACGGGACTCGAAAATGAGCAGTTCTTC.

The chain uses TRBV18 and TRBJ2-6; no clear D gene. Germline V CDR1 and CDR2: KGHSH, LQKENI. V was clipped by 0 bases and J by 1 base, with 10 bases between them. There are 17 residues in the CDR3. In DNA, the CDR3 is TGTGCCAGCTCACCACCGTACGAGCGATCTGGGGCCAACGTCCTGACTTTC. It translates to CASSPPYERSGANVLTF.

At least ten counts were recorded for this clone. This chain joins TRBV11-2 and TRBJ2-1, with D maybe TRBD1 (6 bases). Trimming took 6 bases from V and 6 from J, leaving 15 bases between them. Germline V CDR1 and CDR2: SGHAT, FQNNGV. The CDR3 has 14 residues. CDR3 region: CASSQGPTSNEQFF. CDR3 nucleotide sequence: TGTGCCAGCAGTCAGGGGCCTACTTCCAATGAGCAGTTCTTC.

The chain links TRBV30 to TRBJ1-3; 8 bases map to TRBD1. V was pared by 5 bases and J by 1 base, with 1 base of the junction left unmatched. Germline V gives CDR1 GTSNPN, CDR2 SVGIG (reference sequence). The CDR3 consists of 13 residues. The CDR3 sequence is CAWDRGSGNTIYF. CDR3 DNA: TGTGCCTGGGACAGGGGATCTGGAAACACCATATATTTT.

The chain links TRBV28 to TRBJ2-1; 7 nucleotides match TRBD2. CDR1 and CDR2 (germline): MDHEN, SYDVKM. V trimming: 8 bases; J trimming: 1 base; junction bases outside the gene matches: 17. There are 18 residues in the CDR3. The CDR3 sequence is CASPPGGVGRFSYNEQFF. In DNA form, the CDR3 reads TGTGCCAGCCCTCCTGGCGGGGTCGGGAGGTTTTCCTACAATGAGCAGTTCTTC.

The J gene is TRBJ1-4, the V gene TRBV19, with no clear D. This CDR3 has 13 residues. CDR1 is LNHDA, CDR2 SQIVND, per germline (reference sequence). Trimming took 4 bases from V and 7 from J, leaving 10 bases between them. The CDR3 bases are TGTGCCAGTAGTAGGGCTCCCGGTGAAAAACTGTTTTTT. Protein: CASSRAPGEKLFF.

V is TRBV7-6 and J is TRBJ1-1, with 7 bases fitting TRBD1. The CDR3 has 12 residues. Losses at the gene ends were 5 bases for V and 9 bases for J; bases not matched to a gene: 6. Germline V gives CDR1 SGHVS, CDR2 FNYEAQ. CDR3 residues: CASSPLTGKAFF. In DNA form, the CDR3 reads TGTGCCAGCAGCCCCTTGACAGGGAAAGCTTTCTTT.

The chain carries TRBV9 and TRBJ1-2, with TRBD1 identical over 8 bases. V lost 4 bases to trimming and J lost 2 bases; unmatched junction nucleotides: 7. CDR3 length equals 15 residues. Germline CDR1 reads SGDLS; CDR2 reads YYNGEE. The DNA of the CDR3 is TGTGCCAGCAGCCCGTGGACAGGGAAGAACTATGGCTACACCTTC. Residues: CASSPWTGKNYGYTF.

DNA for the CDR3: TGTGCCAGCAGTTACATTGGGCAGGGCAACTATGGCTACACCTTC. Amino acids: CASSYIGQGNYGYTF. This sequence joins TRBV6-6 and TRBJ1-2; a weak D match, TRBD1 (5 bases). V was clipped by 2 bases and J by 2 bases, with 12 bases between them. The CDR3 covers 15 residues. Germline values: CDR1 MNHNY, CDR2 SVGAGI (reference sequence).

The CDR3 DNA reads as TGTGCCAGCAGCGTAGGGGACTTTATCACAGATACGCAGTATTTT. Its translation: CASSVGDFITDTQYF. The chain couples TRBV9 to TRBJ2-3; D possibly corresponds to TRBD2 (6 bases). The V gene's germline CDR1 is SGDLS and CDR2 YYNGEE. The CDR3 consists of 15 residues. Trimming took off 0 bases at V and 2 bases at J, with 10 bases between the two ends.

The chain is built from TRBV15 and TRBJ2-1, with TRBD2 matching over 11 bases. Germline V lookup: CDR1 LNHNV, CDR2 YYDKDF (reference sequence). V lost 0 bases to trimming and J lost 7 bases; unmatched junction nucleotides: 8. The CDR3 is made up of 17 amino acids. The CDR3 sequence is CATSRDGGLAGGNEQFF. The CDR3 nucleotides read TGTGCCACCAGCAGAGATGGAGGGCTAGCGGGAGGAAATGAGCAGTTCTTC.